This TCR beta chain was observed in a study of CD8 T cells in ankylosing spondylitis. This clonotype was counted between two and nine times. This CDR3 contains 14 residues. CDR1 is SGHAT and CDR2 is FQNNGV in the germline V gene. The V gene lost 4 bases and the J gene lost 6 bases, with 12 bases spanning the gap. TCRdb ran MiXCR on the 5' RACE reads and lists one entry per CDR3 protein. The table records some 340,000 distinct CDR3 sequences, approximately 15% of them present only once. Sequences were obtained from blood, either unsorted or a sorted T cell fraction (not recorded which). The rearrangement links TRBV11-2 to TRBJ2-2, with a tentative D call TRBD2 (5 bases). This sequence originates from a male donor with ankylosing spondylitis or in good health (not recorded which). This chain's CDR3 is CASSSDWRSGELFF. The CDR3, as DNA: TGTGCCAGCAGCTCAGACTGGAGGTCCGGGGAGCTGTTTTTT.